The 26 T cell receptor beta chains presented below share a single source sample, sequenced in a study of Ad26.COV2.S vaccination and SARS-CoV-2 variants. Assay: immunoSEQ multiplex PCR; the TCRdb copy retains only in-frame clones and omits some. The repertoire holds approximately 97,000 clones, around 80% seen once, with around a sixth in the top ten. The source material was peripheral blood, sampled after recovery from COVID-19. Source of these receptors: a human donor who had recovered from COVID-19.

The rearrangement links TRBV5-1 to TRBJ2-5, with D maybe TRBD2 (6 bases). V was cut by 0 bases and J by 4 bases, with 16 bases left in between. The CDR3 runs to 16 residues. CDR1 and CDR2 from the germline V gene are SGHRS and YFSETQ. The CDR3 sequence: CASSLERSPGGETQYF. The CDR3 DNA reads TGCGCCAGCAGCTTGGAACGCAGCCCCGGGGGAGAGACCCAGTACTTC.

The V and J genes are TRBV28 and TRBJ2-2, with D maybe TRBD2 (7 bases). Germline CDR1 reads MDHEN; CDR2 reads SYDVKM. The germline V and J ends were trimmed by 4 bases and 4 bases, with 16 bases remaining between them. This CDR3 has 16 residues. The CDR3 nucleotides are TGTGCCAGCAGTTCTAGTGGGGGGGGCGGCACCGGGGAGCTGTTTTTT. This translates into CASSSSGGGGTGELFF.

Written as DNA, the CDR3 is TGTGCCAGCAGTTGGAGCGGGGCCAGCTCCTACGAGCAGTACTTC. This translates into CASSWSGASSYEQYF. The chain has TRBV28 and TRBJ2-7; TRBD2 agrees at 7 bases. J gave up 0 bases and V 4 bases, and 6 bases lay outside the gene matches. The CDR3 contains 15 residues. The V gene's germline CDR1 is MDHEN and CDR2 SYDVKM.

The rearrangement links TRBV5-1 to TRBJ2-7; 10 bases are shared with TRBD2. This CDR3 spans 15 amino acids. CDR1 is SGHRS, CDR2 YFSETQ, per germline. With V trimmed by 4 bases and J by 4 bases, 8 bases remained unmatched. CDR3 DNA sequence: TGCGCCAGCAGCGTGGAACCTAGCGGGGGATACGAGCAGTACTTC. Protein: CASSVEPSGGYEQYF.

The chain has TRBV7-2 and TRBJ2-6, with 7 bases fitting TRBD2. Germline CDR1 reads SGHTA; CDR2 reads FQGNSA. V lost 5 bases to trimming and J lost 4 bases; unmatched junction nucleotides: 11. The CDR3 contains 17 residues. CDR3 loop: CASSMAGVGIGANVLTF. As DNA, the CDR3 is TGTGCCAGCAGCATGGCGGGGGTGGGGATCGGGGCCAACGTCCTGACTTTC.

The rearrangement joins TRBV2 to TRBJ2-2; no definite D call. V lost 6 bases and J lost 4, with 18 bases in between. The germline V gene has CDR1 SNHLY and CDR2 FYNNEI. The CDR3 contains 16 residues. CDR3 DNA sequence: TGTGCCAGCAGGGCCCGTGGGGTTCGGAGCACCGGGGAGCTGTTTTTT. This encodes CASRARGVRSTGELFF.

V and J are TRBV2 and TRBJ1-6, with D hard to call. This CDR3 is 15 amino acids long. Germline CDR1 and CDR2: SNHLY and FYNNEI. The V end lost 4 bases, the J end lost 9 bases, and 16 bases lay between the germline ends. CDR3 region: CASSAWTPAASPLHF. Here the CDR3 DNA reads TGTGCCAGCAGTGCCTGGACCCCCGCCGCTTCACCCCTCCACTTT.

The chain couples TRBV24-1 to TRBJ1-2; 7 bases map to TRBD1. The germline gives CDR1 KGHDR, CDR2 SFDVKD. V lost 3 bases and J lost 5; bases outside the gene matches: 8. The CDR3 totals 15 residues. CDR3 residues: CATSDPARGAYGYTF. DNA of the CDR3: TGTGCCACCAGTGATCCCGCCAGGGGGGCATATGGCTACACCTTC.

The chain joins TRBV10-1 to TRBJ1-1; the D is unclear. V lost 3 bases and J 4 bases, leaving 12 bases between the germline ends. Germline CDR1 WNHNN, CDR2 SYGVQD (reference sequence). The CDR3 length is 14 residues. Written as DNA, the CDR3 is TGCGCCAGCAGTGACCCGAGTGATGGCACTGAAGCTTTCTTT. The encoded protein is CASSDPSDGTEAFF.

This clone was found once. The chain employs TRBV5-1 and TRBJ2-7; TRBD2 matches at 10 bases. V shed 0 bases and J 5 bases; nucleotides not matched to a gene: 5. Per germline, CDR1 SGHRS and CDR2 YFSETQ. The CDR3 extends over 15 amino acids. The DNA of the CDR3 is TGCGCCAGCAGCTTGGAGCGGGGGGGCCGGGACGAGCAGTACTTC. It translates to CASSLERGGRDEQYF.

The chain links TRBV6-5 to TRBJ2-5; 7 nucleotides align to TRBD1. The CDR3 is made up of 13 amino acids. Germline lookup yields CDR1 MNHEY and CDR2 SVGAGI. After removal of 4 bases from V and 3 bases from J, the junction contained 2 bases not matched to a gene. CDR3 nucleotides: TGTGCCAGCAGTTCCACAGGGGAAGAGACCCAGTACTTC. Its protein product is CASSSTGEETQYF.

The chain joins TRBV29-1 to TRBJ2-7; 12 nucleotides agree with TRBD2. CDR1 and CDR2 from the germline V gene are SQVTM and ANQGSEA. J was trimmed by 0 bases and V by 6 bases; bases with no gene match: 3. This CDR3 has 14 amino acids. Here the CDR3 DNA reads TGCAGCGTGGCTAGCGGGGGGGACTCCTACGAGCAGTACTTC. Amino acid sequence: CSVASGGDSYEQYF.

This chain joins TRBV9 and TRBJ2-1; no reliable D call. Germline V gene sequence: CDR1 SGDLS, CDR2 YYNGEE. This CDR3 region has 13 residues. Trimming pared 4 bases from V and 8 bases from J, leaving 13 bases between. The CDR3 DNA is TGTGCCAGCAGCTCCCGTTGGCAGTATGAGCAGTTCTTC. Amino acids: CASSSRWQYEQFF.

In DNA form, the CDR3 reads TGTGCCAGTAGTATGTCCCAAGGGGCCTTCACCGGGGAGCTGTTTTTT. Amino acid sequence: CASSMSQGAFTGELFF. V usage is TRBV19 and J usage is TRBJ2-2; perhaps TRBD1 as D (5 bases). The germline V gene has CDR1 LNHDA and CDR2 SQIVND (reference sequence). The CDR3 spans 16 residues. Trimming left V 3 bases short and J 4 bases short, with 15 bases between.

This clone has a handful of counts. The chain carries TRBV4-2 and TRBJ2-1, with 9 bases fitting TRBD2. Germline values: CDR1 LGHNA, CDR2 YNFKEQ. J lost 8 bases, V lost 1 base, and 9 bases had no gene match. The CDR3 has 16 residues. CDR3 DNA: TGTGCCAGCAGCCAAGTCTCGGCTAGCGGGGTGGATGAGCAGTTCTTC. Translating gives CASSQVSASGVDEQFF.

This clone has only a few counts. This chain connects TRBV4-1 to TRBJ1-4; 8 nucleotides match TRBD1. V was pared by 4 bases and J by 5 bases, with 3 bases of the junction left unmatched. The CDR3 spans 14 residues. Germline V gene data show CDR1 as MGHRA and CDR2 as YSYEKL. The CDR3 sequence is CASSPDRVNEKLFF. CDR3 in DNA: TGCGCCAGCAGCCCGGACAGGGTCAATGAAAAACTGTTTTTT.

The chain is built from TRBV7-9 and TRBJ1-6; D uncertain. This CDR3 has 16 residues. The V end was cut by 1 base, the J end by 6 bases, with 13 bases between. Germline CDR1 SEHNR, CDR2 FQNEAQ (reference sequence). CDR3 nucleotides: TGTGCCAGCAGCTTAGGAGCCGGCGGGCGTAATTCACCCCTCCACTTT. Its protein product is CASSLGAGGRNSPLHF. Filled out from reference TRBV7-9 and TRBJ1-6, the complete variable domain reads DTGVSQNPRHKITKRGQNVTFRCDPISEHNRLYWYRQTLGQGPEFLTYFQNEAQLEKSRLLSDRFSAERPKGSFSTLEIQRTEQGDSAMYLCASSLGAGGRNSPLHFGNGTRLTVT.

The J gene is TRBJ2-7, the V gene TRBV28; tentative D call: TRBD2 (5 bases). Germline loops: CDR1 MDHEN, CDR2 SYDVKM. CDR3 length: 13 amino acids. V was shortened by 6 bases and J by 2 bases, with 11 bases between the two germline ends. The CDR3 DNA reads TGTGCCAGCAGGTCGGGAATAACCTACGAGCAGTACTTC. Translation gives CASRSGITYEQYF.

The chain uses TRBV4-3 and TRBJ1-4; 9 nucleotides align to TRBD1. Germline V gene data show CDR1 as LGHNA and CDR2 as YSLEER. The CDR3 has 15 amino acids. V gave up 2 bases and J gave up 7 bases; unmatched junction bases: 5. This CDR3 reads CASSQHRGPGEKLFF. CDR3 coding DNA: TGCGCCAGCAGCCAACACAGGGGGCCCGGTGAAAAACTGTTTTTT.

V is TRBV3-1 (or the pseudogene TRBV3-2) and J is TRBJ2-3; D remains unclear. V was trimmed by 0 bases and J by 4 bases, leaving 8 bases between them. The CDR3 is 14 residues long. The germline gives CDR1 LGHDT, CDR2 YNNKEL (reference sequence). The CDR3 region is CASSQENRADTQYF. DNA for the CDR3: TGTGCCAGCAGCCAAGAAAACAGAGCAGATACGCAGTATTTT.

The chain has TRBV18 and TRBJ2-7; TRBD2 might be the D (6 bases). The CDR3 length is 13 residues. Germline V gives CDR1 KGHSH, CDR2 LQKENI. V was pared by 2 bases and J by 3 bases, with 8 bases between. CDR3 nucleotide sequence: TGTGCCAGCTCACCAATGCGGGACTACGAGCAGTACTTC. This translates into CASSPMRDYEQYF.

This sequence joins TRBV7-9 and TRBJ1-1; TRBD1 might be the D (5 bases). V was trimmed by 6 bases and J by 1 base, leaving 12 bases between them. CDR3 length: 14 residues. Per the germline V gene, CDR1 is SEHNR and CDR2 is FQNEAQ (reference sequence). This chain's CDR3 is CASRSGLENTEAFF. Written as DNA, the CDR3 is TGTGCCAGCAGATCGGGACTGGAGAACACTGAAGCTTTCTTT.

This chain connects TRBV30 to TRBJ2-7; D gene uncertain. Germline loops: CDR1 GTSNPN, CDR2 SVGIG (reference sequence). The CDR3 contains 15 residues. V lost 0 bases and J lost 4, with 16 bases in between. The CDR3 protein is CAWSVGSSPGYEQYF. CDR3 in DNA: TGTGCCTGGAGTGTAGGATCCAGCCCTGGGTACGAGCAGTACTTC.

This clone was counted once. The rearrangement joins TRBV19 to TRBJ1-2; the D gene is possibly TRBD1 (6 bases). Looked up from germline, CDR1 is LNHDA and CDR2 is SQIVND (reference sequence). V was shortened by 4 bases and J by 0 bases, with 18 bases between the two germline ends. CDR3 length: 17 residues. CDR3 nucleotides: TGTGCCAGTAGTACTACAGGGACAATTGACCCTAACTATGGCTACACCTTC. It translates to CASSTTGTIDPNYGYTF.

The rearrangement links TRBV9 to TRBJ2-2; D is undetermined. The CDR3 runs to 16 residues. Germline V gives CDR1 SGDLS, CDR2 YYNGEE. Trimming stripped 3 bases from V and 3 bases from J, with 15 bases between. The CDR3 protein is CASSAGPRSDTGELFF. CDR3 coding DNA: TGTGCCAGCAGCGCCGGGCCCCGGTCGGACACCGGGGAGCTGTTTTTT.

The sample holds one count of this clone. The chain employs TRBV6-5 and TRBJ1-4; TRBD1 agrees at 7 bases. V lost 7 bases to trimming and J lost 5 bases; unmatched junction nucleotides: 10. This CDR3 spans 15 amino acids. Germline CDR1 is MNHEY and CDR2 is SVGAGI. CDR3: CASTKGQAINEKLFF. The CDR3 DNA follows: TGTGCCAGCACCAAAGGACAGGCCATAAATGAAAAACTGTTTTTT.